The table lists the clone carrying this T cell receptor beta chain with a few counts. Antigen unknown. The record originates from a study of cytomegalovirus exposure and HLA in healthy donors. Overall study results and limits: Reportedly, a later analysis found an Asian-associated ancestry cluster had fewer N-insertions than the roughly 700-donor mean. Researchers reported that three CMV-associated chains were confirmed in vitro as CMV antigen-specific. A likely sequencing artifact accounted for one observed cluster of highly shared sequence variants.

Use of 60 Vbeta and 13 Jbeta primers characterized the PCR. This table comes from immunoSEQ multiplex PCR, and its TCRdb copy is limited to in-frame clones, with some not included. The sample lists approximately 110,000 clones, less than 85% occurring once. The trim removed 4 bases at V and 5 bases at J, leaving 16 bases unmatched. Germline values: CDR1 SGHDT, CDR2 YYEEEE. The CDR3 loop spans 17 amino acids. The chain employs TRBV5-6 and TRBJ2-7, with 9 bases lining up with TRBD1. Sequenced material: PBMCs. The source is a middle-aged man in good health and CMV-seropositive. The CDR3 region is CASSIPDRGTRVHEQYF. DNA of the CDR3: TGTGCCAGCAGCATACCCGACAGGGGGACGAGGGTCCACGAGCAGTACTTC.